The sequence of this T cell receptor (beta chain) was determined in a study of shared clonotypes between healthy human individuals. Study-wide points: In this cohort, only blood was sampled, and tissue repertoires likely differ.

Points on this clone: Its antigen is currently unknown.

Clones were read by immunoSEQ multiplex PCR, and TCRdb kept only the in-frame ones, dropping some. The sample includes 300,000 to 400,000 clones, less than 75% of them seen just once. Sequencing was performed on memory CD4+ T cells sorted from blood. Sample subset: CD45RA-negative fraction. This receptor was obtained from a man aged 30-40 years in good health.

CDR3 sequence: CASSSPTGVTDTQYF. The CDR3 region has the DNA TGTGCCAGCAGCTCGCCGACAGGGGTTACAGATACGCAGTATTTT. V gene TRBV7-9 combines with J gene TRBJ2-3, with 8 positions matching TRBD1. J gave up 3 bases and V 4 bases, and 6 bases lay outside the gene matches. Germline assignment: CDR1 SEHNR and CDR2 FQNEAQ (reference sequence). There are 15 residues in the CDR3.